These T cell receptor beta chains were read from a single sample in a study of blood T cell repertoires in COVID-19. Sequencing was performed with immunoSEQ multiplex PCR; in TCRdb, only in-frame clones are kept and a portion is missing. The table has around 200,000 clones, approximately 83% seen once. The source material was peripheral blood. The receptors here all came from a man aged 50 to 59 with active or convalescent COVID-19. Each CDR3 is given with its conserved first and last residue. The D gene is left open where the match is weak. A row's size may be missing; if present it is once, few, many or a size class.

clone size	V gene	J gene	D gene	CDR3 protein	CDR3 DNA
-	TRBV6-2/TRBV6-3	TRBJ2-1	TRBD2	CASSPWTSGGANEQFF	TGTGCCAGCAGTCCCTGGACTAGCGGGGGGGCGAATGAGCAGTTCTTC
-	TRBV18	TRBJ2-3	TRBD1	CASSATGEGTDTQYF	TGTGCCAGCTCGGCGACAGGGGAGGGCACAGATACGCAGTATTTT
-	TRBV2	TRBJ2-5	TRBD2	CASSERSGGHAETQYF	TGTGCCAGCAGTGAAAGGAGCGGGGGGCACGCCGAGACCCAGTACTTC
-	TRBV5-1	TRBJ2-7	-	CASSLDRVSEQYF	TGCGCCAGCAGCTTGGACAGGGTATCGGAGCAGTACTTC
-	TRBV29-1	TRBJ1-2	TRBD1	CSVEDDRRGRVNYGYTF	TGCAGCGTTGAAGATGATCGGAGGGGGCGGGTTAACTATGGCTACACCTTC
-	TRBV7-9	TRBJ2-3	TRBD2	CASNPGTAGYTDTQYF	TGTGCCAGCAACCCTGGTACAGCGGGGTACACAGATACGCAGTATTTT
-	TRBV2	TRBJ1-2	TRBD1	CASNLDRAGYTF	TGTGCCAGCAATCTCGACAGGGCTGGCTACACCTTC
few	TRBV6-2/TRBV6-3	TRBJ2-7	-	CASSYSRDISEQYF	TGTGCCAGCAGTTACTCCCGGGACATATCTGAGCAGTACTTC
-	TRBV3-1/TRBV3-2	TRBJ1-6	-	CASSQGRSNSPLHF	TGTGCCAGCAGCCAGGGCCGTTCGAATTCACCCCTCCACTTT
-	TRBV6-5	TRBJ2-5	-	CASSLIGDSQETQYF	TGTGCCAGCAGCTTGATTGGGGACTCACAAGAGACCCAGTACTTC
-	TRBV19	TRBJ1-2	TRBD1	CASSIQGQGKDGYTF	TGTGCCAGTAGTATACAGGGACAGGGAAAGGACGGCTACACCTTC
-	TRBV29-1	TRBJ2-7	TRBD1	CSVEDWDREYEQYF	TGCAGCGTTGAAGATTGGGACAGGGAGTACGAGCAGTACTTC
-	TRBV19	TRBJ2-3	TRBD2	CASSPTSGGADTQYF	TGTGCCAGTAGCCCGACTAGCGGGGGGGCAGATACGCAGTATTTT
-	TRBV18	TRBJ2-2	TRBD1	CASSPRRTGPNTGELFF	TGTGCCAGCTCACCGCGAAGGACAGGGCCCAACACCGGGGAGCTGTTTTTT
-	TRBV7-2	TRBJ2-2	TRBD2	CASSLIGGGTLTGGELFF	TGTGCCAGCAGCTTAATCGGCGGGGGGACCCTGACGGGCGGGGAGCTGTTTTTT
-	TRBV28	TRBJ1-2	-	CASSPRGRNYGYTF	TGTGCCAGCAGTCCGCGGGGGCGCAACTATGGCTACACCTTC
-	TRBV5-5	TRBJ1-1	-	CASSFGYRGSMNTEAFF	TGTGCCAGCAGCTTTGGCTATAGGGGGTCGATGAACACTGAAGCTTTCTTT
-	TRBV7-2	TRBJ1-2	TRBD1	CASSLAGTEGYTF	TGTGCCAGCAGCTTAGCCGGGACAGAGGGCTACACCTTC
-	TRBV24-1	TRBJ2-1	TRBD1	CATSDSDRGGWNEQFF	TGTGCCACCAGTGATTCGGACAGGGGAGGTTGGAATGAGCAGTTCTTC
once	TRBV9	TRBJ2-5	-	CASSQRGRETQYF	TGTGCCAGCAGCCAACGGGGTCGAGAGACCCAGTACTTC
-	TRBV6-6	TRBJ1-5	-	CASSTGRGQNQPQHF	TGTGCCAGCAGCACCGGGAGGGGTCAGAATCAGCCCCAGCATTTT
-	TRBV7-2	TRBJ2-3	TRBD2	CASSLAGGYTDTQYF	TGTGCCAGCAGCTTAGCGGGGGGGTACACAGATACGCAGTATTTT